The present entry profiles one T cell receptor beta chain with its context. The data are from a study of blood T cell repertoires in COVID-19. Turning to the study itself: Italy, Spain and the United States were the sources of the convalescent and acute COVID-19 samples. The analysed material was cDNA or gDNA that came from T cells, B-cell-depleted T cells, or PBMCs.

Under the authors' procedure: Reference gene primers were amplified, and this amplification served to estimate nucleated cell counts. TCRdb keeps only in-frame clones here, not all; method: immunoSEQ multiplex PCR. V, J and clone size were drawn from that table, and D and trimming were deduced from the DNA. The sample records under 120,000 clones, approximately 92% being singletons. The clonotype originates from a woman older than 75 with acute or convalescent COVID-19. Sequenced sample: peripheral blood.

CDR3 sequence (DNA): TGTGCCAGCAGCTTAGAATCGGCAGGGGGCTTCTACAATGAGCAGTTCTTC. It encodes CASSLESAGGFYNEQFF. The chain employs TRBV13 and TRBJ2-1; 8 positions agree with TRBD1. V shed 1 base and J 3 bases; nucleotides not matched to a gene: 8. CDR3 length equals 17 residues. Germline CDR1 reads PRHDT; CDR2 reads FYEKMQ (reference sequence).